This T cell receptor (beta chain) comes out of a study of Graves' ophthalmopathy and Graves' hyperthyroidism. Findings and limits, study-wide: Thyroid clonotypes that were expanded above 0.001 frequency mostly also appeared in blood. Ophthalmopathy progression prediction by the model yielded a sensitivity of about 70% and a specificity of around 72%. Discrimination between ophthalmopathy and stable hyperthyroidism by a 13-signature model showed about 88% sensitivity and roughly 80% specificity.

Germline V CDR1 and CDR2: SEHNR, FQNEAQ (reference sequence). This CDR3 spans 12 amino acids. The V and J ends lost 5 bases and 10 bases respectively, with 14 bases between them. The authors amplified TCR beta CDR3 regions from RNA transcripts. Following a first-round RT-PCR that used HTBI primers, a second-round multiplex PCR was carried out. Using its own MiXCR run on the multiplex PCR reads, TCRdb lists one record per CDR3 protein. The sample comprises approximately 540,000 distinct CDR3 sequences, approximately 37% of which are singletons, and roughly 4% rests with the top ten. Many counts were recorded for this clonotype. Antigen: not known.

Sequencing was done on a sample of peripheral blood or thyroid tissue (not recorded which). The genes are TRBV7-9 and TRBJ1-1, with D possibly matching TRBD1 (5 bases). This sequence was found in an adult man with Graves' hyperthyroidism. The CDR3: CASSAGRGGAFF. In nucleotides, the CDR3 is TGTGCCAGCAGCGCCGGTCGGGGGGGAGCTTTCTTT.